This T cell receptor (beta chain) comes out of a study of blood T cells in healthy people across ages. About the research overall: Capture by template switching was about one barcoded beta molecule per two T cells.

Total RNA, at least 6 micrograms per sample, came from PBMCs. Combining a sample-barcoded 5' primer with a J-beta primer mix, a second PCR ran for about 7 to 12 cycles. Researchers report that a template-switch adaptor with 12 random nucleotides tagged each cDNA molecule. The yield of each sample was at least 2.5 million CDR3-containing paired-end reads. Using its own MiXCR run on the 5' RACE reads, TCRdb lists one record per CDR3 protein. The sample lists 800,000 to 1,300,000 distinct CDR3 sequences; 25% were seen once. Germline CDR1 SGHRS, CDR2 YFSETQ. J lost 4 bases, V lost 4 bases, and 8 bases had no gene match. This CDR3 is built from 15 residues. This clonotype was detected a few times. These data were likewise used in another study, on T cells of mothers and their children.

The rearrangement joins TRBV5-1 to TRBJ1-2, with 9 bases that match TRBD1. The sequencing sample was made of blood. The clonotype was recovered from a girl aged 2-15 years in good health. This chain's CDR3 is CASSGGQGRVYGYTF. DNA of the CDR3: TGCGCCAGCAGCGGGGGACAGGGACGTGTCTATGGCTACACCTTC.